Described below is a single TCR beta chain sequence and its context. TCRdb keeps only in-frame clones here, not all; method: immunoSEQ multiplex PCR. The repertoire includes 200,000 to 250,000 clones, around 80% of them detected once, and around 9.5% sits in the top ten. This specimen belongs to a study of blood T cell repertoires in COVID-19. The CDR3 has 14 amino acids. Germline V gene lookup returns CDR1 KGHSH and CDR2 LQKENI. With 3 bases removed from V and 3 bases from J, the gap between germline ends came to 12 bases. The chain has TRBV18 and TRBJ2-7, with D possibly TRBD1 on 6 matching bases. The material sequenced was peripheral blood. The sequence derives from a man between 45 and 60 years old with active or convalescent COVID-19. CDR3 sequence (DNA): TGTGCCAGCTCACCCCAGGGGACAAACTACGAGCAGTACTTC. It specifies CASSPQGTNYEQYF.